The 27 T cell receptor beta chains below all came from one sample that was sequenced in a study of cytomegalovirus exposure and HLA in healthy donors. Primers included in the PCR were 60 Vbeta and 13 Jbeta primers. The protocol was immunoSEQ multiplex PCR, while the TCRdb copy is restricted to in-frame clones and leaves out a portion. Of approximately 160,000 clones detected, over 75% appear once; the ten largest clones hold roughly 1.9%. The sequencing sample was made of PBMCs. Receptors were obtained from a human donor in good health.

This chain uses TRBV4-1 with TRBJ1-2, with D maybe TRBD1 (5 bases). This CDR3 is 14 amino acids long. The ends were cut back, 1 base at V and 4 bases at J, with 10 bases in the middle. Germline CDR1 and CDR2: MGHRA and YSYEKL. DNA of the CDR3: TGCGCCAGCAGCCAAGGGGAGGGGACCTATGGCTACACCTTC. Its translation is CASSQGEGTYGYTF.

The chain carries TRBV7-9 and TRBJ1-2, with D perhaps TRBD1 (5 bases). V lost 5 bases, J lost 3 bases, and 22 bases lay in between. This CDR3 contains 17 residues. Germline V gene data show CDR1 as SEHNR and CDR2 as FQNEAQ (reference sequence). The CDR3 DNA follows: TGTGCCAGCAGCGCCGACCCGCAGGGATGGGGGGACTATGGCTACACCTTC. As protein: CASSADPQGWGDYGYTF.

Only one count was recorded for this clone. The chain carries TRBV11-2 and TRBJ2-7; TRBD1 aligns across 9 bases. Unmatched junction bases numbered 17, after V lost 5 bases and J lost 12 bases. The CDR3 is made up of 15 amino acids. The germline CDR1 and CDR2 sequences are SGHAT and FQNNGV. The CDR3 spells CASSEIRDRDLGAYF. The CDR3 DNA follows: TGTGCCAGCAGCGAAATCCGGGACAGGGACCTAGGTGCGTACTTC.

This sequence joins TRBV19 and TRBJ2-7, with 9 bases aligning to TRBD1. The germline gives CDR1 LNHDA, CDR2 SQIVND (reference sequence). The CDR3 is made up of 14 amino acids. The ends lost 4 bases at V and 3 bases at J; junction bases unmatched: 4. DNA of the CDR3: TGTGCCAGTAGTACCCGGGACAGGGACTACGAGCAGTACTTC. Protein: CASSTRDRDYEQYF.

The rearrangement joins TRBV19 to TRBJ1-2; D may be TRBD1 (6 bases). The CDR3 spans 14 residues. V gave up 5 bases and J gave up 7 bases, with 17 bases separating them. Germline V CDR1 and CDR2: LNHDA, SQIVND (reference sequence). The CDR3, as DNA: TGTGCCAGTAGTTTACCGTCAGGGGCCGGTGGCTACACCTTC. Protein: CASSLPSGAGGYTF.

The chain has TRBV4-3 and TRBJ2-6; D is unclear. V dropped 4 bases and J dropped 4 bases, with 14 bases sitting between them. CDR3 length: 16 residues. CDR1 LGHNA and CDR2 YSLEER come from the germline V gene. In nucleotides, the CDR3 is TGCGCCAGCAGCCTCGAGCGAGCTCTGGGGGCCAACGTCCTGACTTTC. Residues: CASSLERALGANVLTF.

The gene calls are TRBV11-3 and TRBJ1-1; a weak D match, TRBD1 (6 bases). Germline assignment: CDR1 SGHNT and CDR2 YENEEA. There are 14 residues in the CDR3. Trimming left V 7 bases short and J 0 bases short, with 12 bases between. The DNA of the CDR3 is TGTGCCAGCATCCGCGGGGGCTTGAACACTGAAGCTTTCTTT. Protein sequence: CASIRGGLNTEAFF.

This sequence joins TRBV7-2 and TRBJ2-7; possibly TRBD1 for D (7 bases). This CDR3 is built from 14 residues. Looked up from germline, CDR1 is SGHTA and CDR2 is FQGNSA. Trimming cost V 2 bases and J 7 bases, with 15 bases left between them. CDR3 bases: TGTGCCAGCAGCTTACTGGGAGCAGGGGGGGAGCAGTACTTC. Encoded protein: CASSLLGAGGEQYF.

This clone was detected a few times. The rearrangement links TRBV11-2 to TRBJ1-1; no firm D call. The CDR3 extends over 13 amino acids. Trimming took off 3 bases at V and 5 bases at J, with 10 bases between the two ends. Germline loops: CDR1 SGHAT, CDR2 FQNNGV. Here the CDR3 DNA reads TGTGCCAGCAGCTTCCCAGGTATTACTGAAGCTTTCTTT. Encoded protein: CASSFPGITEAFF.

The chain joins TRBV9 to TRBJ1-2; the D gene is possibly TRBD1 (5 bases). The V and J ends lost 0 bases and 4 bases respectively, with 13 bases between them. This CDR3 comprises 15 residues. Germline-derived CDR1 and CDR2 are SGDLS and YYNGEE. DNA of the CDR3: TGTGCCAGCAGCGTAGCTCAAGACAGCCTCTATGGCTACACCTTC. It encodes CASSVAQDSLYGYTF.

The CDR3 DNA follows: TGTGCCAGCAGCTTGGCCCAGGGATCCTATGGCTACACCTTC. It translates to CASSLAQGSYGYTF. The chain has TRBV5-6 and TRBJ1-2; D may be TRBD1 (5 bases). Trimming took off 0 bases at V and 4 bases at J, with 10 bases between the two ends. Germline V CDR1 and CDR2: SGHDT, YYEEEE. The CDR3 covers 14 residues.

The J gene is TRBJ2-1, the V gene TRBV19, with TRBD2 identical over 12 bases. The CDR3 is made up of 15 amino acids. Germline V lookup: CDR1 LNHDA, CDR2 SQIVND (reference sequence). Trimming removed 5 bases from V and 7 bases from J; junction bases left unmatched: 6. CDR3: CASSSTSGGPNEQFF. For the CDR3, the DNA is TGTGCCAGTAGTTCGACTAGCGGGGGACCTAATGAGCAGTTCTTC.

The chain recombines TRBV10-3 with TRBJ2-3, with a weak D call TRBD1 (5 bases). The length of the CDR3 is 16 residues. Germline loops: CDR1 ENHRY, CDR2 SYGVKD. Trimming removed 4 bases from V and 0 bases from J, with 14 bases in between. The CDR3 bases are TGTGCCATCAGTGCCGGACAAGATCCTAGCACAGATACGCAGTATTTT. This sequence encodes CAISAGQDPSTDTQYF.

This clone showed up just a few times. The gene calls are TRBV4-3 and TRBJ1-2; D not resolved. The V gene's germline CDR1 is LGHNA and CDR2 YSLEER. V was clipped by 4 bases and J by 7 bases, with 10 bases between them. The CDR3 consists of 12 residues. The CDR3 DNA sequence: TGCGCCAGCAGCCGATCGCGGGGTGGCTACACCTTC. Translating it yields CASSRSRGGYTF.

The chain employs TRBV9 and TRBJ1-2; 7 bases match TRBD1. Looked up from germline, CDR1 is SGDLS and CDR2 is YYNGEE. CDR3 length: 15 residues. V gave up 0 bases and J gave up 4 bases; unmatched junction bases: 6. The CDR3 DNA is TGTGCCAGCAGCGTAGACTTTGGACAGGCCTATGGCTACACCTTC. Translating gives CASSVDFGQAYGYTF. The complete variable domain, with remaining parts taken from reference TRBV9 and TRBJ1-2, reads DSGVTQTPKHLITATGQRVTLRCSPRSGDLSVYWYQQSLDQGLQFLIQYYNGEERAKGNILERFSAQQFPDLHSELNLSSLELGDSALYFCASSVDFGQAYGYTFGSGTRLTVV.

This clone has only one observation. The genes are TRBV10-1 and TRBJ2-1; 9 positions match TRBD1. J lost 6 bases, V lost 7 bases, and 7 bases had no gene match. The CDR3 sequence is 14 residues long. Germline lookup yields CDR1 WNHNN and CDR2 SYGVQD (reference sequence). The CDR3 loop is CASTGTGIANEQFF. The CDR3, as DNA: TGCGCCAGCACCGGGACAGGGATTGCCAATGAGCAGTTCTTC.

The chain carries TRBV7-3 and TRBJ1-4; D gene uncertain. Trimming took off 5 bases at V and 0 bases at J, with 10 bases between the two ends. This CDR3 region has 15 residues. Germline loops: CDR1 SGHTA, CDR2 FQGTGA. CDR3: CASSPTGATNEKLFF. The CDR3 DNA reads as TGTGCCAGCAGCCCAACCGGTGCAACTAATGAAAAACTGTTTTTT.

The rearrangement links TRBV9 to TRBJ1-6, with D tentatively TRBD1 (5 bases). Trimming removed 2 bases from V and 0 bases from J, with 12 bases in between. CDR3 size: 17 residues. Germline-derived CDR1 and CDR2 are SGDLS and YYNGEE. The CDR3 bases are TGTGCCAGCAGCGTTGCAGGGTGGAGCTCCTATAATTCACCCCTCCACTTT. It encodes CASSVAGWSSYNSPLHF.

Here the CDR3 DNA reads TGTGCCAGCAGCCTAGGTGCCGGGACTAGGAAAAGCTACGAGCAGTACTTC. It yields the protein CASSLGAGTRKSYEQYF. This sequence joins TRBV7-9 and TRBJ2-7, with 8 bases lining up with TRBD2. Germline values: CDR1 SEHNR, CDR2 FQNEAQ (reference sequence). The V gene end was trimmed by 5 bases and the J gene end by 3 bases; junction bases not matched to a gene: 15. This CDR3 spans 17 amino acids.

The chain carries TRBV5-1 and TRBJ2-5, with 7 bases matching TRBD1. J gave up 1 base and V 5 bases, and 11 bases lay outside the gene matches. From germline, CDR1 is SGHRS and CDR2 YFSETQ. The CDR3 sequence is 16 residues long. CDR3 DNA: TGCGCCAGCAGGAGAGGGGGACAGCCCCTCCAAGAGACCCAGTACTTC. It encodes CASRRGGQPLQETQYF. The full variable domain, rest sourced from reference TRBV5-1 and TRBJ2-5, is KAGVTQTPRYLIKTRGQQVTLSCSPISGHRSVSWYQQTPGQGLQFLFEYFSETQRNKGNFPGRFSGRQFSNSRSEMNVSTLELGDSALYLCASRRGGQPLQETQYFGPGTRLLVL.

This clone was seen a single time. This chain links TRBV2 with TRBJ1-5; D remains ambiguous. There are 14 residues in the CDR3. Trimming left V 2 bases short and J 0 bases short, with 5 bases between. Germline CDR1 is SNHLY and CDR2 is FYNNEI. The CDR3 protein is CASSEQDSNQPQHF. The CDR3 DNA reads TGTGCCAGCAGTGAACAGGATAGCAATCAGCCCCAGCATTTT.

The chain uses TRBV7-2 and TRBJ2-2; D may be TRBD1 (6 bases). The CDR3 has 15 amino acids. Trimming took off 4 bases at V and 0 bases at J, with 9 bases between the two ends. The germline CDR1 and CDR2 sequences are SGHTA and FQGNSA. The CDR3 DNA reads TGTGCCAGCAGCTGGGACATCCCGAACACCGGGGAGCTGTTTTTT. This translates into CASSWDIPNTGELFF.

The chain links TRBV5-1 to TRBJ2-3; 7 positions agree with TRBD2. J lost 2 bases, V lost 4 bases, and 10 bases had no gene match. The CDR3 has 16 amino acids. Looked up from germline, CDR1 is SGHRS and CDR2 is YFSETQ. Here the CDR3 DNA reads TGCGCCAGCAGCATTCCTTCTAGCGGACTCACAGATACGCAGTATTTT. Protein sequence: CASSIPSSGLTDTQYF.

The V call is TRBV2, the J call TRBJ2-5; 13 nucleotides align to TRBD2. This CDR3 is 18 amino acids long. Germline V CDR1 and CDR2: SNHLY, FYNNEI. V shed 5 bases, J shed 4 bases, and the junction held 13 bases outside the gene matches. The CDR3 nucleotides are TGTGCCAGCAGTTATCGGGGACTAGCGGGGATCCTCGGAGAGACCCAGTACTTC. It encodes CASSYRGLAGILGETQYF. Full variable domain (outside the CDR3, taken from reference TRBV2 and TRBJ2-5): EPEVTQTPSHQVTQMGQEVILRCVPISNHLYFYWYRQILGQKVEFLVSFYNNEISEKSEIFDDQFSVERPDGSNFTLKIRSTKLEDSAMYFCASSYRGLAGILGETQYFGPGTRLLVL.

V gene TRBV5-5 combines with J gene TRBJ1-2, with a weak D call TRBD1 (6 bases). Germline V gene sequence: CDR1 SGHKS, CDR2 YYEKEE (reference sequence). This CDR3 has 15 amino acids. Trimming took off 7 bases at V and 4 bases at J, with 20 bases between the two ends. The DNA for the CDR3 is TGTGCCAGCCAAGCCCAAACAGGGTCTAGCTATGGCTACACCTTC. Its protein is CASQAQTGSSYGYTF.

This clone has only a few counts. The chain recombines TRBV7-6 with TRBJ2-5; D unresolved. The germline CDR1 and CDR2 sequences are SGHVS and FNYEAQ. V was trimmed by 1 base and J by 10 bases, leaving 10 bases between them. The CDR3 has 12 amino acids. The CDR3 here is CASSLEFGGQYF. The CDR3 nucleotides read TGTGCCAGCAGCTTAGAATTCGGTGGCCAGTACTTC.

The chain combines TRBV7-2 with TRBJ2-3; tentatively, D is TRBD2 (6 bases). V lost 0 bases, J lost 4 bases, and 11 bases lay in between. This CDR3 has 15 amino acids. The germline V gene encodes CDR1 SGHTA and CDR2 FQGNSA. The CDR3 bases are TGTGCCAGCAGCTTAGCGGTGGGGGGTGCAGATACGCAGTATTTT. Translating it yields CASSLAVGGADTQYF.